The source of this T cell receptor beta chain is a study of cytomegalovirus exposure and HLA in healthy donors. The wider study: There were just under 400 genotyped donors. Of these, 81% fell in the genetic ancestry cluster associated with self-reported Caucasian donors. Study observations and caveats: Reports described diagnosis of cytomegalovirus status by the classifier as highly specific and sensitive. The productive fraction for most TCR beta V segments was about 87% or about 30% in an earlier analysis.

The donors (healthy individuals) were bone marrow donors. The PCR made use of 60 Vbeta and 13 Jbeta primers. Data came from immunoSEQ multiplex PCR; TCRdb stores just in-frame clones and leaves some out. The repertoire holds 150,000 to 200,000 clones, with roughly 70% as singletons. The sample holds a few counts of this clone. Its target is unknown. Other DNA variants within this sample encode the same CDR3. There are 14 residues in the CDR3. Looked up from germline, CDR1 is SGHDT and CDR2 is YYEEEE. V lost 0 bases, J lost 6 bases, and 9 bases lay in between. The sequenced material came from PBMCs. The origin of this receptor is a man aged 35-49 years in good health and CMV-seropositive. V and J are TRBV5-6 and TRBJ2-2; the D gene is possibly TRBD2 (5 bases). CDR3 DNA: TGTGCCAGCAGCTTGGTGGCGGGTGCCGGGGAGCTGTTTTTT. This encodes CASSLVAGAGELFF.